The T cell receptor beta chain described here comes from a study of blood T cells in healthy people across ages. General study results and limits: In the absence of known donor CMV status, changes in expanded clonotypes were possibly confounded.

As for this clonotype: What it binds is unknown.

Combining a sample-barcoded 5' primer with a J-beta primer mix, a second PCR ran for roughly 6 to 12 cycles. TCRdb reprocessed the 5' RACE reads via MiXCR and lists one record per CDR3 protein. Of about 780,000 distinct CDR3 sequences listed, around 24% are singletons. V was pared by 6 bases and J by 8 bases, with 13 bases between. CDR1 SEHNR and CDR2 FQNEAQ come from the germline V gene (reference sequence). The CDR3 is 13 residues long. These data were likewise used in another study, on T cells of mothers and their children. That study adds: The sample comes from fewer than ten healthy Caucasian donors: mothers and children. Related mother-child pairs showed slightly, non-significantly higher overlap than unrelated pairs.

Sequencing was performed on blood. The chain has TRBV7-9 and TRBJ1-4; D not certain. This clonotype originated in a boy between 10 and 17 years old in good health. The CDR3 sequence is CASSSWDGEKLFF. CDR3 in DNA: TGTGCCAGCAGTTCATGGGATGGGGAAAAACTGTTTTTT.